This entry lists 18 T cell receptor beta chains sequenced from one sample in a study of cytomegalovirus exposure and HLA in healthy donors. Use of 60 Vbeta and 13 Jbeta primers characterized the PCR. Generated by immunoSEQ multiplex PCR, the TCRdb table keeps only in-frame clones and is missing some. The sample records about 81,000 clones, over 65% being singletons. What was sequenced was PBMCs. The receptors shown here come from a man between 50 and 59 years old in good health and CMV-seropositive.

CDR3 nucleotides: TGTGCCAGCAGCGGAGGGACTAGCGGGAATCCCTACGAGCAGTACTTC. Its protein is CASSGGTSGNPYEQYF. The chain recombines TRBV7-6 with TRBJ2-7; 13 bases fit TRBD2. J was trimmed by 2 bases and V by 5 bases; bases with no gene match: 6. This CDR3 region has 16 residues. Looked up from germline, CDR1 is SGHVS and CDR2 is FNYEAQ.

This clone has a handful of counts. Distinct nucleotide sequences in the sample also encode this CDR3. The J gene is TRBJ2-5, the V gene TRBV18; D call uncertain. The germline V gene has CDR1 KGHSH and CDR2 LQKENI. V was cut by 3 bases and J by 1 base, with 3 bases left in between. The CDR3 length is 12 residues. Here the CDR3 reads CASSPSQETQYF. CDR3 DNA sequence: TGTGCCAGCTCACCTAGCCAAGAGACCCAGTACTTC.

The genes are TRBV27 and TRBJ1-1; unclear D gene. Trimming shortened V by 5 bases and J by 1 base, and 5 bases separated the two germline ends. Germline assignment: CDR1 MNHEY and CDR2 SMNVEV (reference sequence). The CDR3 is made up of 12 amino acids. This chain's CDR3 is CASSERNTEAFF. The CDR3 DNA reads TGTGCCAGCAGTGAGAGGAACACTGAAGCTTTCTTT.

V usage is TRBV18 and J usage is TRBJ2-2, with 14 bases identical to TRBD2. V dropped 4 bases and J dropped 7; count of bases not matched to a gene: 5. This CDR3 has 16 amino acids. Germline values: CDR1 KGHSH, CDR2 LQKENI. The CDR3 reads CASSLPGLAGVGELFF. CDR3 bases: TGTGCCAGCTCACTACCGGGACTAGCGGGAGTCGGGGAGCTGTTTTTT.

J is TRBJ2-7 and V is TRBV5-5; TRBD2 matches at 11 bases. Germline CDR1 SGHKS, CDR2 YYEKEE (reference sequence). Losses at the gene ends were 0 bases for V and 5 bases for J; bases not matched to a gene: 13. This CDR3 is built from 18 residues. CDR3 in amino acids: CASSLALRLAGSFDEQYF. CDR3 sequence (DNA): TGTGCCAGCAGCTTGGCCCTAAGACTAGCGGGATCTTTTGACGAGCAGTACTTC.

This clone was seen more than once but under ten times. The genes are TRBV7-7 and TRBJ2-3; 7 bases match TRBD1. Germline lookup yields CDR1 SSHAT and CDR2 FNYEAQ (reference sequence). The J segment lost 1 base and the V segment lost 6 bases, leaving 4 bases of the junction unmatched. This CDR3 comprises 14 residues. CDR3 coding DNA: TGTGCCAGCAGTCGACAGGGTGGCACAGATACGCAGTATTTT. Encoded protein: CASSRQGGTDTQYF.

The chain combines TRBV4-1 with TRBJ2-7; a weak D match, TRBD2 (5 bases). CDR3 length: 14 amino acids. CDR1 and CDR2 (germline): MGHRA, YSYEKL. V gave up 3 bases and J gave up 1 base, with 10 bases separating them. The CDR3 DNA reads TGCGCCAGCAGCCAGGTCGGGGAATCCTACGAGCAGTACTTC. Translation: CASSQVGESYEQYF.

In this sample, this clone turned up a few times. CDR3: CASSQVTGLGYEQYF. Here the CDR3 DNA reads TGTGCCAGCAGCCAAGTGACGGGACTAGGGTACGAGCAGTACTTC. The rearrangement uses TRBV4-2 and TRBJ2-7; 8 bases match TRBD2. The CDR3 spans 15 residues. Germline CDR1 and CDR2: LGHNA and YNFKEQ. V lost 1 base to trimming and J lost 4 bases; unmatched junction nucleotides: 6.

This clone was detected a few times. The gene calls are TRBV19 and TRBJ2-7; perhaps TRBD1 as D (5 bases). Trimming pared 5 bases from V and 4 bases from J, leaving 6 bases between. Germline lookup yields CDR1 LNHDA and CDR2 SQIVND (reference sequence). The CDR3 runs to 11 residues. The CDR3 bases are TGTGCCAGTAGTGACAGATACGAGCAGTACTTC. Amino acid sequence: CASSDRYEQYF.

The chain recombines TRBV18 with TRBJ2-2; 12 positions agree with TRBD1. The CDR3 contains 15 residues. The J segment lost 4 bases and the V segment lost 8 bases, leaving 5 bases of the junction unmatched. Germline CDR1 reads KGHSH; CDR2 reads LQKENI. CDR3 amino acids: CASKGQGAITGELFF. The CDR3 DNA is TGTGCCAGCAAGGGACAGGGGGCCATCACCGGGGAGCTGTTTTTT.

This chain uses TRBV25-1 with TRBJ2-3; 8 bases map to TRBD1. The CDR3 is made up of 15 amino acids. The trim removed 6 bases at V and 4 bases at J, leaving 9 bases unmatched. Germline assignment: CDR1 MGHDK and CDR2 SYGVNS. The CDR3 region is CASRGTGGGSDTQYF. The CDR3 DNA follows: TGTGCCAGCAGGGGGACAGGCGGAGGTTCAGATACGCAGTATTTT.

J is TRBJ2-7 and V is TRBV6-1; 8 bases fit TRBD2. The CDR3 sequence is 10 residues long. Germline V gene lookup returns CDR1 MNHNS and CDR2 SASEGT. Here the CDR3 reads CASGEPEQYF. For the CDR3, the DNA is TGTGCTAGCGGGGAGCCCGAGCAGTACTTC.

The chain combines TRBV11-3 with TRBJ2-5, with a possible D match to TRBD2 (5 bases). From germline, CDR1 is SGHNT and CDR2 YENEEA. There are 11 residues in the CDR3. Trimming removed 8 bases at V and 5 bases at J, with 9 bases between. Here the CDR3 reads CASGRGETQYF. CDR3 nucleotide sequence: TGTGCCAGCGGGAGAGGGGAGACCCAGTACTTC.

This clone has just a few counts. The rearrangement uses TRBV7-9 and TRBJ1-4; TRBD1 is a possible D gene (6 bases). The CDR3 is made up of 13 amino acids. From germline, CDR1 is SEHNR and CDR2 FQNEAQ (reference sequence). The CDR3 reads CSGQDSANEKLFF. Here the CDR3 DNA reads TGTTCCGGCCAGGACAGTGCTAATGAAAAACTGTTTTTT.

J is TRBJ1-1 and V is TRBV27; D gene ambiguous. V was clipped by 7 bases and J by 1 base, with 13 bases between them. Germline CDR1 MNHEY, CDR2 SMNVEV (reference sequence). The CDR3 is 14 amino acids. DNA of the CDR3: TGTGCCAGCAAACAACTCGGGAAGAACACTGAAGCTTTCTTT. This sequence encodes CASKQLGKNTEAFF.

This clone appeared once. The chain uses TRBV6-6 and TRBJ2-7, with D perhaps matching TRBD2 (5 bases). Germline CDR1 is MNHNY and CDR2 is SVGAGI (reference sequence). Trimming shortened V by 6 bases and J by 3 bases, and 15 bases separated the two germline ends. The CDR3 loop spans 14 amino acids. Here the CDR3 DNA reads TGTGCCAGCAGGACCGGAGGCTTGGGCTACGAGCAGTACTTC. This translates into CASRTGGLGYEQYF.

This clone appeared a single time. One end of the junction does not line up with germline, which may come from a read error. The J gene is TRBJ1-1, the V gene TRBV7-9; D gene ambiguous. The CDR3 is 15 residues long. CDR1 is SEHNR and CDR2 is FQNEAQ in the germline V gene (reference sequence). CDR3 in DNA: TGTTCCAGCAGCCCCCCTCCGACTCACGTTACTGAAGCTTTCTTT. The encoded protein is CSSSPPPTHVTEAFF.

The CDR3 region is CAWSLGGAAGEKLFF. CDR3 in DNA: TGTGCCTGGAGCCTAGGGGGGGCGGCGGGTGAAAAACTGTTTTTT. This sequence joins TRBV30 and TRBJ1-4, with D possibly being TRBD1 (6 bases). V was clipped by 3 bases and J by 7 bases, with 18 bases between them. CDR1 and CDR2 from the germline V gene are GTSNPN and SVGIG (reference sequence). The length of the CDR3 is 15 residues. The full variable domain, rest sourced from reference TRBV30 and TRBJ1-4, is SQTIHQWPATLVQPVGSPLSLECTVEGTSNPNLYWYRQAAGRGLQLLFYSVGIGQISSEVPQNLSASRPQDRQFILSSKKLLLSDSGFYLCAWSLGGAAGEKLFFGSGTQLSVL.